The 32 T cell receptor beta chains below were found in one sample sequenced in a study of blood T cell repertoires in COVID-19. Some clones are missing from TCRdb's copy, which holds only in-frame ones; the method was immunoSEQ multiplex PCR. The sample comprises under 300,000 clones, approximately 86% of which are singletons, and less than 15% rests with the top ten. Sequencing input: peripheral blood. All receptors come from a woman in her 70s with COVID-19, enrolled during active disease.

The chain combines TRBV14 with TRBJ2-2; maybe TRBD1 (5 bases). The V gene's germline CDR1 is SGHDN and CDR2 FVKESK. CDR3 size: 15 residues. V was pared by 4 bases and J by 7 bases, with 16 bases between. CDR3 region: CASSRNQGSGGELFF. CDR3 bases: TGTGCCAGCAGCCGAAACCAGGGATCCGGCGGGGAGCTGTTTTTT.

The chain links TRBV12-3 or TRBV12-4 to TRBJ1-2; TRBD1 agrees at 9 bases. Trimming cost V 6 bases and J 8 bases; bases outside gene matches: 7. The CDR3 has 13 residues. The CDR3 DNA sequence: TGTGCCAGCAGATCCGGGACAGGGTGGGGCTACACCTTC. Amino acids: CASRSGTGWGYTF.

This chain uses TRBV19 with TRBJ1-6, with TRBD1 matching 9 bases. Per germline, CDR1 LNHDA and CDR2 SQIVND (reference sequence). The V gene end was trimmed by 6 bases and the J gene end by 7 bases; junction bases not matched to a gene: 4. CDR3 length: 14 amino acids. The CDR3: CASSTGTGNSPLHF. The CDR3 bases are TGTGCCAGTAGCACCGGGACAGGGAATTCACCCCTCCACTTT. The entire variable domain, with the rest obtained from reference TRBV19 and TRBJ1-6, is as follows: DGGITQSPKYLFRKEGQNVTLSCEQNLNHDAMYWYRQDPGQGLRLIYYSQIVNDFQKGDIAEGYSVSREKKESFPLTVTSAQKNPTAFYLCASSTGTGNSPLHFGNGTRLTVT.

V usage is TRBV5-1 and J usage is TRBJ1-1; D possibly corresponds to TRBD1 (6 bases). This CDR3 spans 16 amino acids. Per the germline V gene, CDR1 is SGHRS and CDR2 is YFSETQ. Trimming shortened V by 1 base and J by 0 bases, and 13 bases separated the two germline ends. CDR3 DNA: TGCGCCAGCAGCTTGAGGGGGAGAGGGATGAACACTGAAGCTTTCTTT. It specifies CASSLRGRGMNTEAFF.

In DNA, the CDR3 is TGTGCCAGCAGTGAAATGAGGAGCGGGGAGACCCAGTACTTC. Its translation: CASSEMRSGETQYF. This chain joins TRBV6-1 and TRBJ2-5; a possible D gene is TRBD2 (6 bases). The germline gives CDR1 MNHNS, CDR2 SASEGT. There are 14 residues in the CDR3. Trimming took off 2 bases at V and 5 bases at J, with 12 bases between the two ends.

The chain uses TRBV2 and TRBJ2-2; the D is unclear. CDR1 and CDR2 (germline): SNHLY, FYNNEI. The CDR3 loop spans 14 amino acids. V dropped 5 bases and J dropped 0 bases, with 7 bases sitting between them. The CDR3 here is CASSRLANTGELFF. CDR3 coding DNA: TGTGCCAGCAGTAGACTCGCGAACACCGGGGAGCTGTTTTTT.

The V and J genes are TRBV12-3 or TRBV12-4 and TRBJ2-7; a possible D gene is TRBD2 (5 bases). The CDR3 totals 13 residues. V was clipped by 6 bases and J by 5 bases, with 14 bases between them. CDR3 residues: CASSPRTPHEQYF. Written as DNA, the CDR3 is TGTGCCAGCAGCCCGAGGACTCCCCACGAGCAGTACTTC.

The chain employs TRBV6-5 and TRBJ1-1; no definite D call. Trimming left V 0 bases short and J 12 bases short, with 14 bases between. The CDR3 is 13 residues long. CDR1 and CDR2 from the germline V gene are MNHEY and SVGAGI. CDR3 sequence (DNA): TGTGCCAGCAGTTACTCCACCCTAATTGATCCTTTCTTT. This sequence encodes CASSYSTLIDPFF.

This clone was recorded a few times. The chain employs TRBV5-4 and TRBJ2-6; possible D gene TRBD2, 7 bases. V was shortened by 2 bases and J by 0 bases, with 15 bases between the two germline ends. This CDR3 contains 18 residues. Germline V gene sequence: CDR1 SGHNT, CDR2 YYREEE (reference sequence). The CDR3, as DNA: TGTGCCAGCAGCTTCCAGTCGCGGGGGCCCTCTGGGGCCAACGTCCTGACTTTC. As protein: CASSFQSRGPSGANVLTF.

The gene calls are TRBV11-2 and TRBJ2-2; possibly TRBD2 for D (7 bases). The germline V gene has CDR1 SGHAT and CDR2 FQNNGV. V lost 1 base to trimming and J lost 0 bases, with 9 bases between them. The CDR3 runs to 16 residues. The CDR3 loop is CASSLVRGPNTGELFF. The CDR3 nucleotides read TGTGCCAGCAGCTTAGTGCGGGGGCCGAACACCGGGGAGCTGTTTTTT.

The CDR3 bases are TGTGCCAGTAGTATGGCCCTGGGACAGGGGGACACTGAAGCTTTCTTT. Its translation is CASSMALGQGDTEAFF. This rearrangement joins TRBV19 to TRBJ1-1; TRBD1 matches at 11 bases. CDR3 size: 16 residues. Germline CDR1 and CDR2: LNHDA and SQIVND (reference sequence). The J segment lost 3 bases and the V segment lost 3 bases, leaving 6 bases of the junction unmatched.

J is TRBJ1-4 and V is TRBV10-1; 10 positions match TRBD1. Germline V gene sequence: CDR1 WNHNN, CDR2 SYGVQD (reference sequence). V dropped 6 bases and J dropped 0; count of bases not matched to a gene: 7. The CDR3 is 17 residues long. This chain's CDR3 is CASRHRQGASTNEKLFF. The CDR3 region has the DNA TGCGCCAGCAGACACCGACAGGGGGCGTCAACTAATGAAAAACTGTTTTTT.

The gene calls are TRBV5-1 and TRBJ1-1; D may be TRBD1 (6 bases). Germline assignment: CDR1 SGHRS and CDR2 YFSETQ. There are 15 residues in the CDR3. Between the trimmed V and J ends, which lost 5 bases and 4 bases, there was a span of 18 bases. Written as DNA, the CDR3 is TGCGCCAGCAGACCTGACCGGGGAGGGGGCACTGAAGCTTTCTTT. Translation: CASRPDRGGGTEAFF.

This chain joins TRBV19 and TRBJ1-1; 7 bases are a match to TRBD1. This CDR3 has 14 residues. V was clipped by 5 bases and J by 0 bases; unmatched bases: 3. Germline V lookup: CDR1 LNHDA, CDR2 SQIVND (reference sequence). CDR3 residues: CASSWGQMNTEAFF. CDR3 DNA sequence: TGTGCCAGTAGTTGGGGACAGATGAACACTGAAGCTTTCTTT.

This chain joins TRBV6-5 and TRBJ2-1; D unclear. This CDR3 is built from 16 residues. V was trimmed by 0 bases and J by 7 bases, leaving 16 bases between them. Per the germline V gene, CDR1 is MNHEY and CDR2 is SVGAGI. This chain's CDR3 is CASSYSWQVSGNEQFF. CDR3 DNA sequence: TGTGCCAGCAGTTACTCGTGGCAGGTCAGTGGGAATGAGCAGTTCTTC.

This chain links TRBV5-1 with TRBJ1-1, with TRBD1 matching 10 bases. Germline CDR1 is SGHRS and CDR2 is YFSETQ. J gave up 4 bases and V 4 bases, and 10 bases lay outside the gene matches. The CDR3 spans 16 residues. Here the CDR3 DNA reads TGCGCCAGCAGCCTTCGACAGGGGGCGAGGAGCACTGAAGCTTTCTTT. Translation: CASSLRQGARSTEAFF.

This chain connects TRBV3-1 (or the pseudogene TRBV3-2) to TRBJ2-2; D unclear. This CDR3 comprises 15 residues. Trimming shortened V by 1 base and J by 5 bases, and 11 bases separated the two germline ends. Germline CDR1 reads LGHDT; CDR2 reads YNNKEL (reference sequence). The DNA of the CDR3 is TGTGCCAGCAGCCAAGTCGAGGCTTTGACCGGGGAGCTGTTTTTT. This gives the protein CASSQVEALTGELFF.

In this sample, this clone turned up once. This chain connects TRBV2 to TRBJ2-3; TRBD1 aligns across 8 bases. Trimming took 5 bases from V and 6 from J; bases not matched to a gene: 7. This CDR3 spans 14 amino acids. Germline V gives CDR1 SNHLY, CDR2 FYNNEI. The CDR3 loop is CASSPRTGSDTQYF. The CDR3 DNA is TGTGCCAGCAGTCCTAGGACAGGGTCGGATACGCAGTATTTT. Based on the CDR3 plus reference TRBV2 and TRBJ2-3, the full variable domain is EPEVTQTPSHQVTQMGQEVILRCVPISNHLYFYWYRQILGQKVEFLVSFYNNEISEKSEIFDDQFSVERPDGSNFTLKIRSTKLEDSAMYFCASSPRTGSDTQYFGPGTRLTVL.

CDR3 protein: CASSLVDRGNYGYTF. The CDR3 DNA sequence: TGTGCCAGCAGCTTGGTAGACAGGGGCAACTATGGCTACACCTTC. This rearrangement joins TRBV5-6 to TRBJ1-2; TRBD1 matches 8 bases. J gave up 2 bases and V 0 bases, and 3 bases lay outside the gene matches. Per the germline V gene, CDR1 is SGHDT and CDR2 is YYEEEE. The CDR3 length is 15 residues.

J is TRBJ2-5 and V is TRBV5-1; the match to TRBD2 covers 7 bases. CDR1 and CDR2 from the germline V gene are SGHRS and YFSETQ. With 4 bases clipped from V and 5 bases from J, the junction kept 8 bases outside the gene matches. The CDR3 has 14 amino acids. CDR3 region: CASSPGLSGETQYF. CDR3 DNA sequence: TGCGCCAGCAGCCCGGGACTAAGCGGGGAGACCCAGTACTTC.

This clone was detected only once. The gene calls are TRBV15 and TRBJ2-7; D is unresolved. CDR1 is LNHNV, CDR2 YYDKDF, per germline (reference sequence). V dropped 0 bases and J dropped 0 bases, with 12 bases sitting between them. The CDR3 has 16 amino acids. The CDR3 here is CATSRDRASLSYEQYF. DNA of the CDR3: TGTGCCACCAGCAGAGATCGCGCCTCCCTCTCCTACGAGCAGTACTTC.

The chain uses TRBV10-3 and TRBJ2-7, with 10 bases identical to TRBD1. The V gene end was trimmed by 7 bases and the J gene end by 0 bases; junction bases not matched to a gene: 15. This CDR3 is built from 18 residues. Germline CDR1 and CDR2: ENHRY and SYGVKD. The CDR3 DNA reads TGTGCCATCACCCCAGACGTGCCGGGACAGGGGTTCTCCTACGAGCAGTACTTC. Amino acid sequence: CAITPDVPGQGFSYEQYF.

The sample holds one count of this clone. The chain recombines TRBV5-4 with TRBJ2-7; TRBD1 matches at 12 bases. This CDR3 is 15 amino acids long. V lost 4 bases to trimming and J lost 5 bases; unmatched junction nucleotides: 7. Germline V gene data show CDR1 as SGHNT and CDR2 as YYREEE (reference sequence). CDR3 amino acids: CASSAPGTGGDEQYF. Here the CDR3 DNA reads TGTGCCAGCAGCGCGCCTGGGACAGGGGGCGACGAGCAGTACTTC.

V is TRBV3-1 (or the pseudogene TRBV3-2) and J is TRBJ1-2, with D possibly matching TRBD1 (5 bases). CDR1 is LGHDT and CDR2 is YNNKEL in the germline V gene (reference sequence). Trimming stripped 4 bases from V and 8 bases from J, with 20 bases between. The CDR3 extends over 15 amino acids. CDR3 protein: CASSPTGAYAGGYTF. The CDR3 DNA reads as TGTGCCAGCAGCCCCACCGGGGCCTACGCGGGGGGCTACACCTTC.

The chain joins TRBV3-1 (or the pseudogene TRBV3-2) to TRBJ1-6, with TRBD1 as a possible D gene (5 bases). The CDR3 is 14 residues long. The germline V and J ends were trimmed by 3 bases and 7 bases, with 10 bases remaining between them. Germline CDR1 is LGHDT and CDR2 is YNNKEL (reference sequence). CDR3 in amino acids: CASSHGGGNSPLHF. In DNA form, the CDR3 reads TGTGCCAGCAGCCACGGGGGAGGAAATTCACCCCTCCACTTT.

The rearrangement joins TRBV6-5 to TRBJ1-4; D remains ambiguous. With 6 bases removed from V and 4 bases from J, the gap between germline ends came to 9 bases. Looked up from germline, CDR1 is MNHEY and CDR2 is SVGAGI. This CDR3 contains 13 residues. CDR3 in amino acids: CASSRGINEKLFF. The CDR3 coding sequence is TGTGCCAGCAGCCGTGGCATTAATGAAAAACTGTTTTTT.

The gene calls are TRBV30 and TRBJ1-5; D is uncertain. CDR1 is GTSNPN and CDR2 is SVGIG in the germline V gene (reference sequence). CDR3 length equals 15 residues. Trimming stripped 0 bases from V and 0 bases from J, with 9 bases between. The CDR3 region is CAWSVSGNSNQPQHF. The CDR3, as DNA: TGTGCCTGGAGTGTGAGCGGTAATAGCAATCAGCCCCAGCATTTT.

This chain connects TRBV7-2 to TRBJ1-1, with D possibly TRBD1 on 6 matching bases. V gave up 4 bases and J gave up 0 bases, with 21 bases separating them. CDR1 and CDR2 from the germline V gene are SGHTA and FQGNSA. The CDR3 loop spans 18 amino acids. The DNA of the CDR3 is TGTGCCAGCAGCTCCTATGCCCACGGGACAATCATGAACACTGAAGCTTTCTTT. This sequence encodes CASSSYAHGTIMNTEAFF.

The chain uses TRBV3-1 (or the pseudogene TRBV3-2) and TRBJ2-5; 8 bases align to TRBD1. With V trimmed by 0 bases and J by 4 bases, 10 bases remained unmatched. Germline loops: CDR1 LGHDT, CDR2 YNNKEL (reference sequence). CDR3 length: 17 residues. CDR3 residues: CASSQEGLDRVGETQYF. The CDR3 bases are TGTGCCAGCAGCCAAGAAGGTCTGGACAGGGTGGGAGAGACCCAGTACTTC.

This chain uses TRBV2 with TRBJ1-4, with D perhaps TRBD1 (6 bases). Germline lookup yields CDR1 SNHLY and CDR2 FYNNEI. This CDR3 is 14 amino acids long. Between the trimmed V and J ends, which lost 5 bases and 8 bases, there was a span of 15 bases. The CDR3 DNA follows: TGTGCCAGCAGTTCACAGGGATTGCGGGAAAAACTGTTTTTT. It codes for CASSSQGLREKLFF. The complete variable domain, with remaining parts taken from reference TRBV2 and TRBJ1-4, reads EPEVTQTPSHQVTQMGQEVILRCVPISNHLYFYWYRQILGQKVEFLVSFYNNEISEKSEIFDDQFSVERPDGSNFTLKIRSTKLEDSAMYFCASSSQGLREKLFFGSGTQLSVL.

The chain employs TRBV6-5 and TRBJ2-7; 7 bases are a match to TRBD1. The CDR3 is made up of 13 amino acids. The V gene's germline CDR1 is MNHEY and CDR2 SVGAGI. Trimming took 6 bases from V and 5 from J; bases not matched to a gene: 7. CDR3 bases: TGTGCCAGCAGATTGACAGGGTTCGACGAGCAGTACTTC. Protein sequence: CASRLTGFDEQYF.

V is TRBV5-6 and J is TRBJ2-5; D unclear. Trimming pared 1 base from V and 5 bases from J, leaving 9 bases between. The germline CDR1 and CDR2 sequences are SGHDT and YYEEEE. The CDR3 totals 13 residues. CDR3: CASSLTVPETQYF. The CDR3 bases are TGTGCCAGCAGCTTGACAGTTCCCGAGACCCAGTACTTC.